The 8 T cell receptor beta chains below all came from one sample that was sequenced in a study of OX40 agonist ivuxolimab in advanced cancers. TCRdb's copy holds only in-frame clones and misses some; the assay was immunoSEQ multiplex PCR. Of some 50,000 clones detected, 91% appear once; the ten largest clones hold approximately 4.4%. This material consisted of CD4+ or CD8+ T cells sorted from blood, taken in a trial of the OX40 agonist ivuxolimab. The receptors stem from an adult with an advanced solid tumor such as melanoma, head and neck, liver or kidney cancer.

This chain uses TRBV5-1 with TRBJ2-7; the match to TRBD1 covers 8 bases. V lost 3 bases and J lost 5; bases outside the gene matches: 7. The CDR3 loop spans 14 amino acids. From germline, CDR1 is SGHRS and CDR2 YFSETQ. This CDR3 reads CASSYSGQGHEQYF. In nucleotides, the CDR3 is TGCGCCAGCAGCTACTCTGGACAGGGCCACGAGCAGTACTTC.

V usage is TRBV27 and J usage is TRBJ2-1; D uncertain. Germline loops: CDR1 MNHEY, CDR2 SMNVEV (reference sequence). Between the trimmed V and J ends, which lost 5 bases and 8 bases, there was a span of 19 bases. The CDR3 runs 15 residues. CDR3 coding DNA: TGTGCCAGCAGTCCACCCGAGAGGTGGCCTGATGAGCAGTTCTTC. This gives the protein CASSPPERWPDEQFF.

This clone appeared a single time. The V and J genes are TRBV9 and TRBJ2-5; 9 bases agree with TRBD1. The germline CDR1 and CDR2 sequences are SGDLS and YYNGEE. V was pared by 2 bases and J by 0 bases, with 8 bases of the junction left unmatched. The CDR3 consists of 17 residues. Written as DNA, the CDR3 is TGTGCCAGCAGCGTGACAGGGGGGCATAAGTACCAAGAGACCCAGTACTTC. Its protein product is CASSVTGGHKYQETQYF.

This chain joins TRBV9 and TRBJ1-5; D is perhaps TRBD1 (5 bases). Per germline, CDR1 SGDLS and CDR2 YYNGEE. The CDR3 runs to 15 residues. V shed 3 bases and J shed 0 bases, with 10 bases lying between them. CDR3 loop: CASSAGGFSNQPQHF. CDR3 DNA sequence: TGTGCCAGCAGCGCGGGGGGATTTAGCAATCAGCCCCAGCATTTT.

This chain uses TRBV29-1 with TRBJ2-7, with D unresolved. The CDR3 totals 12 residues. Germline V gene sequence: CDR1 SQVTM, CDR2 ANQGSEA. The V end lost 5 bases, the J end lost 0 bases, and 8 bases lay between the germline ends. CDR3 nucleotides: TGCAGCGTTCGGCTGAACTCCTACGAGCAGTACTTC. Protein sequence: CSVRLNSYEQYF.

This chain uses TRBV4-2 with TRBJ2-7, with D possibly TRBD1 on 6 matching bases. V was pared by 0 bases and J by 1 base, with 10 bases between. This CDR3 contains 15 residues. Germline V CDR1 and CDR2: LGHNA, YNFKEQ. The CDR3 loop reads CASSQEPGESYEQYF. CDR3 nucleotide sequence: TGTGCCAGCAGCCAAGAGCCAGGGGAATCCTACGAGCAGTACTTC.

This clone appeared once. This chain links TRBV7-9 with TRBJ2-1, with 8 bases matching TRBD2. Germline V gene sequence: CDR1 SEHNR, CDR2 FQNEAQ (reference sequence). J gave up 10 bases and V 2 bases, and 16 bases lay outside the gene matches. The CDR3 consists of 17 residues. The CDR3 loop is CASSLTLRASGSSEQFF. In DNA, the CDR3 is TGTGCCAGCAGCTTAACGCTAAGGGCTAGCGGGTCATCCGAGCAGTTCTTC.

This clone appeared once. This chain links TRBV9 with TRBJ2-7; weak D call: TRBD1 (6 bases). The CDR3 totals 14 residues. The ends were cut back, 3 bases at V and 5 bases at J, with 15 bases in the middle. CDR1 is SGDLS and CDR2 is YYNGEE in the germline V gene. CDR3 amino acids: CASSAGTPLDEQYF. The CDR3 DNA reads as TGTGCCAGCAGCGCGGGGACACCCCTTGACGAGCAGTACTTC.